The entry below describes one T cell receptor (beta chain). This record comes from a study of cytomegalovirus exposure and HLA in healthy donors. Trimming cost V 0 bases and J 4 bases, with 6 bases left between them. CDR3 length equals 14 residues. In germline, CDR1 is LNHNV, CDR2 YYDKDF (reference sequence). It was with 60 Vbeta and 13 Jbeta primers that the PCR ran. Only in-frame clones appear in the TCRdb table, and some are missing; sequencing was by immunoSEQ multiplex PCR. The table shows around 99,000 clones, with around 77% occurring only once. V gene TRBV15 combines with J gene TRBJ1-4; D gene unclear. The source material was PBMCs. The clonotype comes from a man aged 18-30 years in good health and CMV-seronegative. The DNA of the CDR3 is TGTGCCACCAGCAGAGATGGCTTTAATGAAAAACTGTTTTTT. It codes for CATSRDGFNEKLFF.